The clone carrying this TCR beta chain turned up a few times. No antigen is known for it. Looked up from germline, CDR1 is MNHNS and CDR2 is SASEGT. V lost 6 bases and J 10 bases, leaving 13 bases between the germline ends. This CDR3 has 12 residues. The sample belongs to a study of cytomegalovirus exposure and HLA in healthy donors. The study, taken as a whole, reports: Within a later analysis, the majority of CMV-associated TCR beta chains appeared HLA-restricted.

The PCR had 60 Vbeta and 13 Jbeta primers. The assay was immunoSEQ multiplex PCR, and TCRdb's table has in-frame clones only and misses some. The table has more than 110,000 clones, roughly 80% seen once; the top ten hold 1.2%. This clonotype originated in a female donor in good health and CMV-seronegative. Sequencing was done on a sample of PBMCs. The rearrangement links TRBV6-1 to TRBJ2-1; D perhaps matches TRBD2 (5 bases). Written as DNA, the CDR3 is TGTGCCAGCAGGGAGGAATGGTCCGAGCAGTTCTTC. It codes for CASREEWSEQFF.